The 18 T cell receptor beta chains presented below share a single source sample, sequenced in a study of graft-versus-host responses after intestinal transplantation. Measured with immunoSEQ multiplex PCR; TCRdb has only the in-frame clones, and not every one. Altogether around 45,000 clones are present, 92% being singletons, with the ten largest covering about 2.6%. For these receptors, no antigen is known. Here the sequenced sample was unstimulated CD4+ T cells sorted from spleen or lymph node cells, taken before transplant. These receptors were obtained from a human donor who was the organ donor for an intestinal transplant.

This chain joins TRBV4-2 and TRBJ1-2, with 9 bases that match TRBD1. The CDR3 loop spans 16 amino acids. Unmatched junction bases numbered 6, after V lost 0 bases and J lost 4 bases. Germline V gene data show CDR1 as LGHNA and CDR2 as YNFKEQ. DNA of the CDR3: TGTGCCAGCAGCCAAGATGACAGGGGGAAGGGCTATGGCTACACCTTC. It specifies CASSQDDRGKGYGYTF.

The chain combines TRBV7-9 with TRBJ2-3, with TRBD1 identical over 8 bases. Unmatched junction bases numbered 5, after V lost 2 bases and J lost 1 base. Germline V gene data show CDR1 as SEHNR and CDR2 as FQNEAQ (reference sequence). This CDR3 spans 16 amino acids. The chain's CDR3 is CASSLQGARGTDTQYF. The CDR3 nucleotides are TGTGCCAGCAGCTTACAGGGGGCGCGAGGCACAGATACGCAGTATTTT.

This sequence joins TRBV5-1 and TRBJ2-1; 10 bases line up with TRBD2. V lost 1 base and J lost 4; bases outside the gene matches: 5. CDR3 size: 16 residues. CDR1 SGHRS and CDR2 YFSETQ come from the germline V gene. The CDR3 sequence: CASSLNLAGAYNEQFF. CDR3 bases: TGCGCCAGCAGCTTGAATCTAGCGGGAGCTTACAATGAGCAGTTCTTC.

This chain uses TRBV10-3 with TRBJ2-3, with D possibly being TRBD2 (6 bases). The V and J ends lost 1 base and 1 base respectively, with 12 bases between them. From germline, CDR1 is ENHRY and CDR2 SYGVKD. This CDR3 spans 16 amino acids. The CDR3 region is CAISEWGESRTDTQYF. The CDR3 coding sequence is TGTGCCATCAGTGAGTGGGGGGAGTCCCGCACAGATACGCAGTATTTT.

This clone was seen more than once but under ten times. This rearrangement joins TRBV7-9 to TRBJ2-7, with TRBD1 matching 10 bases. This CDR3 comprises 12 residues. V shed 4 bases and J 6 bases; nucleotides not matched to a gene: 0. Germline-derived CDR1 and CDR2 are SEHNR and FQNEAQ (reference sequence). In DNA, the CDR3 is TGTGCCAGCAGCTGGACAGGGGGCGAGCAGTACTTC. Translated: CASSWTGGEQYF.

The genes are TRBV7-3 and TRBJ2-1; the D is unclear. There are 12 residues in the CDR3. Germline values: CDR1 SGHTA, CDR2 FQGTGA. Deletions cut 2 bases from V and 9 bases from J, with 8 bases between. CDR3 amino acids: CASSLGVFEQFF. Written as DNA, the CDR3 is TGTGCCAGCAGCTTAGGGGTTTTTGAGCAGTTCTTC.

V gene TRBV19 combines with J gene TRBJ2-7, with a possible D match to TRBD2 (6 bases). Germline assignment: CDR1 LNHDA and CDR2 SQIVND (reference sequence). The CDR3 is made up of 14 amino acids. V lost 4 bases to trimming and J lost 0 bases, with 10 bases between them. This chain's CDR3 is CASSSASASYEQYF. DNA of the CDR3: TGTGCCAGTAGTAGCGCTAGCGCCTCCTACGAGCAGTACTTC.

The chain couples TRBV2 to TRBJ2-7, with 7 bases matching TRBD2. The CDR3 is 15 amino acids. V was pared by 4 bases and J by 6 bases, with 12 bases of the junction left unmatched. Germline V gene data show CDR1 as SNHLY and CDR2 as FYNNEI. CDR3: CASSGRTRVSSEQYF. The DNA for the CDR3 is TGTGCCAGCAGTGGCCGGACTAGAGTGTCGTCCGAGCAGTACTTC.

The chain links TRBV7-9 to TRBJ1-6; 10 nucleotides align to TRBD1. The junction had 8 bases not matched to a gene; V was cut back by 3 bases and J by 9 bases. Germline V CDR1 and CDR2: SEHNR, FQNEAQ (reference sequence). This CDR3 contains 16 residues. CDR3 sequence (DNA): TGTGCCAGCAGCTTCGAAACCGGGACAGGGGCTTCACCCCTCCACTTT. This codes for CASSFETGTGASPLHF.

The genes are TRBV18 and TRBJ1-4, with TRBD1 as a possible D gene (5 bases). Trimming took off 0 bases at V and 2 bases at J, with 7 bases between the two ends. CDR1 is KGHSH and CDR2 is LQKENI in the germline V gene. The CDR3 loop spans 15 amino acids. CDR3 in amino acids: CASSPPGVTNEKLFF. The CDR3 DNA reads TGTGCCAGCTCACCACCAGGGGTGACTAATGAAAAACTGTTTTTT.

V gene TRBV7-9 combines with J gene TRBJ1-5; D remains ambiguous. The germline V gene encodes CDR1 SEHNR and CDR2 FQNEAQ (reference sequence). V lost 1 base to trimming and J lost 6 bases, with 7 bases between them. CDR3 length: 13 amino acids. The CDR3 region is CASSLVAGQPQHF. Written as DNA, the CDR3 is TGTGCCAGCAGCTTAGTTGCCGGTCAGCCCCAGCATTTT.

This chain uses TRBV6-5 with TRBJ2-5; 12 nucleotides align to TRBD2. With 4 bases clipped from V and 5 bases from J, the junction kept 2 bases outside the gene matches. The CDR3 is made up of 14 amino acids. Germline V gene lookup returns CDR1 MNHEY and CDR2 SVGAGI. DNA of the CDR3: TGTGCCAGCAGTTCTAGCGGGAGGGCCGAGACCCAGTACTTC. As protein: CASSSSGRAETQYF.

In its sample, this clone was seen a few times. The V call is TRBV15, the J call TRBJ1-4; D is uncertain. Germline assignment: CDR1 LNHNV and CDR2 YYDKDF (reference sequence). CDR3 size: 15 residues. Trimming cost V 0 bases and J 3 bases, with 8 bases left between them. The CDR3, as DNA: TGTGCCACCAGCAGAGATAACCAGGCTAATGAAAAACTGTTTTTT. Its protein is CATSRDNQANEKLFF. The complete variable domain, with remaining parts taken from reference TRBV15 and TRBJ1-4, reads DAMVIQNPRYQVTQFGKPVTLSCSQTLNHNVMYWYQQKSSQAPKLLFHYYDKDFNNEADTPDNFQSRRPNTSFCFLDIRSPGLGDTAMYLCATSRDNQANEKLFFGSGTQLSVL.

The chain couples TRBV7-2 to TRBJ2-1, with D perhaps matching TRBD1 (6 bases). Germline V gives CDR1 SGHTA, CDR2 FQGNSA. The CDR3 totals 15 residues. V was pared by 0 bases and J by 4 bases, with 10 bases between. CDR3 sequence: CASSLAYRAYNEQFF. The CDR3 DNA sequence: TGTGCCAGCAGCTTAGCGTACAGGGCATACAATGAGCAGTTCTTC. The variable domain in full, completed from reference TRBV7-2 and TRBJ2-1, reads GAGVSQSPSNKVTEKGKDVELRCDPISGHTALYWYRQSLGQGLEFLIYFQGNSAPDKSGLPSDRFSAERTGGSVSTLTIQRTQQEDSAVYLCASSLAYRAYNEQFFGPGTRLTVL.

In nucleotides, the CDR3 is TGCGCCAGCAGCCTGGGACCGGGACAAGCTAACTATGGCTACACCTTC. This codes for CASSLGPGQANYGYTF. V usage is TRBV5-1 and J usage is TRBJ1-2; D perhaps matches TRBD1 (6 bases). CDR1 and CDR2 from the germline V gene are SGHRS and YFSETQ. The CDR3 has 16 amino acids. Trimming removed 4 bases from V and 0 bases from J, with 16 bases in between. Combining the CDR3 with reference TRBV5-1 and TRBJ1-2 gives the whole variable domain KAGVTQTPRYLIKTRGQQVTLSCSPISGHRSVSWYQQTPGQGLQFLFEYFSETQRNKGNFPGRFSGRQFSNSRSEMNVSTLELGDSALYLCASSLGPGQANYGYTFGSGTRLTVV.

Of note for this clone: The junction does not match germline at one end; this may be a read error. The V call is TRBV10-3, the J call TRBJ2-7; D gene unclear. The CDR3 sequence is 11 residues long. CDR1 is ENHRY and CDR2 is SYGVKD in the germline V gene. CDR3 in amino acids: CAIRKEFEWCF. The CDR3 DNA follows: TGTGCCATCAGGAAGGAGTTCGAGTGGTGCTTC.

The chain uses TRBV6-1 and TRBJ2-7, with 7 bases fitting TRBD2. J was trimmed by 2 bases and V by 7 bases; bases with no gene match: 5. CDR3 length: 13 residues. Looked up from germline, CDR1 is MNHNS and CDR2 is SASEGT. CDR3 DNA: TGTGCCAGCAATGAGCGGGAACCCTACGAGCAGTACTTC. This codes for CASNEREPYEQYF.

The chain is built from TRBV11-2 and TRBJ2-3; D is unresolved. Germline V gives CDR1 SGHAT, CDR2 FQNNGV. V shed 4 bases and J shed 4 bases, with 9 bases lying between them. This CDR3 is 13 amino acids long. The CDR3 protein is CASSSDRADTQYF. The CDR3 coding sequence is TGTGCCAGCAGCTCCGATCGGGCAGATACGCAGTATTTT.